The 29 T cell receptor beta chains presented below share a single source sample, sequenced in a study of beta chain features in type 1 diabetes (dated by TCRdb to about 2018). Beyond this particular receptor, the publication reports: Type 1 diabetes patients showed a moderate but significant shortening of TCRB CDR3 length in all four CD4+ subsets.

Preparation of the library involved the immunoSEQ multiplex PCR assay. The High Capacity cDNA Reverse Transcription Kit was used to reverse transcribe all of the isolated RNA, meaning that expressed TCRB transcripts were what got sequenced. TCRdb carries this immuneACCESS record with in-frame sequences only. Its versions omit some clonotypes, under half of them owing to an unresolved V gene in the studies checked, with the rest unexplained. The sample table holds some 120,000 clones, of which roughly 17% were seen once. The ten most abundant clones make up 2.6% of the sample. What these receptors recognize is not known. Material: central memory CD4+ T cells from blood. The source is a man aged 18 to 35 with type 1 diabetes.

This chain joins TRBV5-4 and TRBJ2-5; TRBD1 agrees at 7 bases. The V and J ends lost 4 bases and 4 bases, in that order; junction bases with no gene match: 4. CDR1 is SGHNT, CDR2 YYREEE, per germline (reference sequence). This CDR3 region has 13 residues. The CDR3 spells CASSLDRAETQYF. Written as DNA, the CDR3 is TGTGCCAGCAGCCTCGACAGGGCAGAGACCCAGTACTTC.

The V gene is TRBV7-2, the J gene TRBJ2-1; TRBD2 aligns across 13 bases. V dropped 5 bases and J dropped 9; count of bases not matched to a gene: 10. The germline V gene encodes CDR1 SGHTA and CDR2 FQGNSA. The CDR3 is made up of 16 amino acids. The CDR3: CASSPAGLAGVGEQFF. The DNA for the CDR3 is TGTGCCAGCAGCCCCGCCGGACTAGCGGGGGTTGGTGAGCAGTTCTTC.

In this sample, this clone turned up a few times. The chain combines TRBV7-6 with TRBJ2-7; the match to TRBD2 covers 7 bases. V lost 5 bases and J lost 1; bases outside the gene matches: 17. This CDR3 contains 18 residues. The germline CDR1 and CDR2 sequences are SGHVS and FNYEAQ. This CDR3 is CASSPRPSGLGNSYEQYF. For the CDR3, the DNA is TGTGCCAGCAGCCCCCGACCCTCAGGACTAGGCAATTCCTACGAGCAGTACTTC. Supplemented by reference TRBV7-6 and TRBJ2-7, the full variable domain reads GAGVSQSPRYKVTKRGQDVALRCDPISGHVSLYWYRQALGQGPEFLTYFNYEAQQDKSGLPNDRFSAERPEGSISTLTIQRTEQRDSAMYRCASSPRPSGLGNSYEQYFGPGTRLTVT.

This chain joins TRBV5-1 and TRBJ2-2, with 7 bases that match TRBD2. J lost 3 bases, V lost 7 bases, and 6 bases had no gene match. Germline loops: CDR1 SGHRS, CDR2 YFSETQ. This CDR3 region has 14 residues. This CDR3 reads CASGASGYTGELFF. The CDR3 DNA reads TGCGCCAGCGGAGCTAGCGGCTACACCGGGGAGCTGTTTTTT.

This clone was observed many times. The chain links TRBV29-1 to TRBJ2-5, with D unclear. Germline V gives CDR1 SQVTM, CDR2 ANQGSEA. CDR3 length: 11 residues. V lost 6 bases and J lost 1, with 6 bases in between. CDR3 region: CSVARQETQYF. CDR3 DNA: TGCAGCGTGGCCCGCCAAGAGACCCAGTACTTC.

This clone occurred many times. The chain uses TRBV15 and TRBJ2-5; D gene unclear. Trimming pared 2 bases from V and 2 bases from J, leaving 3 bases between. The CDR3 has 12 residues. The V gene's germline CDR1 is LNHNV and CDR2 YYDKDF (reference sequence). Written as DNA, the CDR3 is TGTGCCACCAGCAGACATCAAGAGACCCAGTACTTC. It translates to CATSRHQETQYF.

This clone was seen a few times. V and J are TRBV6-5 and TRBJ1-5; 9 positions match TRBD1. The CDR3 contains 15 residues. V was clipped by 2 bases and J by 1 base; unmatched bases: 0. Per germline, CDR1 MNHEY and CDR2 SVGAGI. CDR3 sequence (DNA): TGTGCCAGCAGTTACGGGACAGGGAGCAATCAGCCCCAGCATTTT. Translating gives CASSYGTGSNQPQHF.

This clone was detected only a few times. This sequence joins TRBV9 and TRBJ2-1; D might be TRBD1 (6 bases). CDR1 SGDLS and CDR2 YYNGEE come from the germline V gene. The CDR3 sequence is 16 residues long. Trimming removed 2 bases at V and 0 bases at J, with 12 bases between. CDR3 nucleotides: TGTGCCAGCAGCGTTCAGACAGGCCGCTCCTACAATGAGCAGTTCTTC. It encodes CASSVQTGRSYNEQFF.

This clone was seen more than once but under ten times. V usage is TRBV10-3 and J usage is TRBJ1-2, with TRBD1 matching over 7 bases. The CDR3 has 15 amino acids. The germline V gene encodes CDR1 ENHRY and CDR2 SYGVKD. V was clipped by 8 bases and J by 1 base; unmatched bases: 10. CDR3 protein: CAIETGTENNYGYTF. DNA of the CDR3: TGTGCCATCGAAACCGGGACAGAGAATAACTATGGCTACACCTTC.

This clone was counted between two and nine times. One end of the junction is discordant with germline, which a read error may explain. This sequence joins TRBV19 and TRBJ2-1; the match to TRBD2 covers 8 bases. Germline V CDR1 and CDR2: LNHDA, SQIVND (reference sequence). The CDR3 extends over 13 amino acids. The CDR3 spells CASRIAGINEQFF. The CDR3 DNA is TGTGCCAGTAGAATAGCGGGAATCAATGAGCAGTTCTTC.

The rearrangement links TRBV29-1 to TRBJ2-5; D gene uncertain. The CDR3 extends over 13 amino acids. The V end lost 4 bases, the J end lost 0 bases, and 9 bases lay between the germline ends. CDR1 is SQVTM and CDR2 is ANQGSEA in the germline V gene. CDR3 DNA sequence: TGCAGCGTTGGTATTCTGGACCAAGAGACCCAGTACTTC. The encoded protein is CSVGILDQETQYF.

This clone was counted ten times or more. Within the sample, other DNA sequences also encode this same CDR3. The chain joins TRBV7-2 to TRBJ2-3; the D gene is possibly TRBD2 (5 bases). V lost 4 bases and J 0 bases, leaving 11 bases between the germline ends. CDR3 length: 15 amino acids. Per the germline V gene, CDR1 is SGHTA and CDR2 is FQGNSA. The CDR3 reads CASSSDYLSTDTQYF. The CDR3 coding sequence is TGTGCCAGCAGCTCCGACTACCTTAGCACAGATACGCAGTATTTT.

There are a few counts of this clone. As DNA, the CDR3 is TGTGCCAGCAGCGACAGGAGGAACACTGAAGCTTTCTTT. Amino acid sequence: CASSDRRNTEAFF. This chain links TRBV11-3 with TRBJ1-1, with a possible D match to TRBD1 (6 bases). The CDR3 sequence is 13 residues long. V was pared by 5 bases and J by 1 base, with 8 bases between. In germline, CDR1 is SGHNT, CDR2 YENEEA.

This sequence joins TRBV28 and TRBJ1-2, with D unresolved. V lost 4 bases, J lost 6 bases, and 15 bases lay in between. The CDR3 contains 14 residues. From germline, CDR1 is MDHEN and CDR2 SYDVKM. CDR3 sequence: CASSSTSWNHGYTF. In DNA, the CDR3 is TGTGCCAGCAGTTCCACGAGCTGGAATCATGGCTACACCTTC.

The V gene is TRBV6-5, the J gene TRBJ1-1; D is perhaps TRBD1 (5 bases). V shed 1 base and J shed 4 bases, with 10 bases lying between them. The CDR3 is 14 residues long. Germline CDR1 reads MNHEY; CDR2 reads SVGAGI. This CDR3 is CASSYFAGGTEAFF. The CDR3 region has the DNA TGTGCCAGCAGTTACTTCGCTGGGGGCACTGAAGCTTTCTTT.

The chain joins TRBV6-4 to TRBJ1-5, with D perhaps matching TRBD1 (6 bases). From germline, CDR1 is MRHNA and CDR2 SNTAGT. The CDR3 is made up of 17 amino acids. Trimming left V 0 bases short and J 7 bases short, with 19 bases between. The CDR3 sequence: CASSDSLARGSLQPQHF. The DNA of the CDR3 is TGTGCCAGCAGTGACTCACTCGCCAGGGGTAGCTTGCAGCCCCAGCATTTT.

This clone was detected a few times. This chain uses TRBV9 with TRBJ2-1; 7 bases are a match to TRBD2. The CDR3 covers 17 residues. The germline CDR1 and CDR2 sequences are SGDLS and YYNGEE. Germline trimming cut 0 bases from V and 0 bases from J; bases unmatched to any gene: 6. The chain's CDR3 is CASSVEASGSSYNEQFF. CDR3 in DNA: TGTGCCAGCAGCGTAGAGGCTAGCGGCAGCTCCTACAATGAGCAGTTCTTC.

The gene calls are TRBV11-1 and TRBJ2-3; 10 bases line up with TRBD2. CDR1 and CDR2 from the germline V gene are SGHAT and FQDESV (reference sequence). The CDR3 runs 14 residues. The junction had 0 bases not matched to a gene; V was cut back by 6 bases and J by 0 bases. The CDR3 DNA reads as TGTGCCAGCAGGACTAGCGGGAGCACAGATACGCAGTATTTT. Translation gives CASRTSGSTDTQYF.

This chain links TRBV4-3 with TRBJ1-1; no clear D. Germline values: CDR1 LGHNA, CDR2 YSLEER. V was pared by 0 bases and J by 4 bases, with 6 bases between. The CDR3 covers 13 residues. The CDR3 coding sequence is TGCGCCAGCAGCCAAGACTATAGCACTGAAGCTTTCTTT. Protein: CASSQDYSTEAFF.

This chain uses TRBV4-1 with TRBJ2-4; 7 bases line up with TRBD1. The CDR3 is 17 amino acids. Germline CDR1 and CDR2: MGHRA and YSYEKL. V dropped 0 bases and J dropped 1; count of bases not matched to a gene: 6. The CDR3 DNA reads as TGCGCCAGCAGCCAAGATTCCGCGACAGGGGCCAAAAACATTCAGTACTTC. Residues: CASSQDSATGAKNIQYF.

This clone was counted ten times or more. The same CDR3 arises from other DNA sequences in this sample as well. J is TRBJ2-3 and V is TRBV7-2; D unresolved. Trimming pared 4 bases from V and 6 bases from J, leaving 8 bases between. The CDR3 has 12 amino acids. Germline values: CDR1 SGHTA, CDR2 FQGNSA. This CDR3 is CASSYLRDTQYF. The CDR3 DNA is TGTGCCAGCAGCTACCTAAGGGATACGCAGTATTTT.

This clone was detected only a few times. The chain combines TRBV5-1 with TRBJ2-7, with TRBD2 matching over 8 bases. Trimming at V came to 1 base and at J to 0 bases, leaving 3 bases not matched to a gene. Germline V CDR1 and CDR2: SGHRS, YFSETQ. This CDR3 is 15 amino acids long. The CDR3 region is CASSLSGGDSYEQYF. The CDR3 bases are TGCGCCAGCAGCTTGTCGGGAGGGGACTCCTACGAGCAGTACTTC.

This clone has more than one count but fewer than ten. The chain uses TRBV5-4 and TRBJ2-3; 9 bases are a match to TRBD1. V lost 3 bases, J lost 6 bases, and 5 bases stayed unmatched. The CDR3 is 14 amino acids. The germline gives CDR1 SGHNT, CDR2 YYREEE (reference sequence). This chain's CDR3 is CASSSQGAGDTQYF. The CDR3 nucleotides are TGTGCCAGCAGCTCACAGGGGGCTGGGGATACGCAGTATTTT.

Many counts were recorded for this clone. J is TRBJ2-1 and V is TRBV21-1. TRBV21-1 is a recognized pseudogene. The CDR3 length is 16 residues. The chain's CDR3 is CASNQKGTPLHNEQFF. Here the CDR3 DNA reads TGTGCCAGCAACCAAAAGGGGACGCCGCTACACAATGAGCAGTTCTTC.

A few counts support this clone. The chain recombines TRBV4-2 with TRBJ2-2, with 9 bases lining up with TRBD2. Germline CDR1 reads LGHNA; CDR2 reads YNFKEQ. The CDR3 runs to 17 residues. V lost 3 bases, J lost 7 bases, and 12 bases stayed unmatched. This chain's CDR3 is CASSQDYGTSNDGELFF. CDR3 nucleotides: TGTGCCAGCAGCCAGGATTACGGGACTAGCAATGACGGGGAGCTGTTTTTT.

The CDR3 nucleotides read TGCGCCAGCAGCGCGGGACAGGGTGAGACCCAGTACTTC. This encodes CASSAGQGETQYF. The rearrangement uses TRBV5-1 and TRBJ2-5; 9 nucleotides agree with TRBD1. CDR3 length: 13 amino acids. The germline V gene encodes CDR1 SGHRS and CDR2 YFSETQ. The junction had 3 bases not matched to a gene; V was cut back by 4 bases and J by 5 bases.

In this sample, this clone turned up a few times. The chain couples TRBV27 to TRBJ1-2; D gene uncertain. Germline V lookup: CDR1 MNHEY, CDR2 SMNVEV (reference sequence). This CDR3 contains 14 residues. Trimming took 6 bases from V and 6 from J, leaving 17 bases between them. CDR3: CASSQGSAGHGYTF. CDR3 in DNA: TGTGCCAGCAGCCAAGGGTCGGCCGGGCATGGCTACACCTTC.

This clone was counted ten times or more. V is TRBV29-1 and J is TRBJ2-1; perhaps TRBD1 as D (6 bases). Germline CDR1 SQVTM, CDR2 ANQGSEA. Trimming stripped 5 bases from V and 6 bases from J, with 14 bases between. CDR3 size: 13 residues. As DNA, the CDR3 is TGCAGCGTTTTTATACAGGGAGCCAATGAGCAGTTCTTC. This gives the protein CSVFIQGANEQFF.

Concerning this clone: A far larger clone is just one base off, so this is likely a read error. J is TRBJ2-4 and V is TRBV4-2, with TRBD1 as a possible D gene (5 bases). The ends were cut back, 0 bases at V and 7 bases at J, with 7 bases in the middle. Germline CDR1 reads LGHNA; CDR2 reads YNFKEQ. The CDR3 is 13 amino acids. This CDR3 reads CASSQERQNIQYF. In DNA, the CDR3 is TGTGCCAGCAGCCAAGAGAGACAGAACATTCAGTACTTC.